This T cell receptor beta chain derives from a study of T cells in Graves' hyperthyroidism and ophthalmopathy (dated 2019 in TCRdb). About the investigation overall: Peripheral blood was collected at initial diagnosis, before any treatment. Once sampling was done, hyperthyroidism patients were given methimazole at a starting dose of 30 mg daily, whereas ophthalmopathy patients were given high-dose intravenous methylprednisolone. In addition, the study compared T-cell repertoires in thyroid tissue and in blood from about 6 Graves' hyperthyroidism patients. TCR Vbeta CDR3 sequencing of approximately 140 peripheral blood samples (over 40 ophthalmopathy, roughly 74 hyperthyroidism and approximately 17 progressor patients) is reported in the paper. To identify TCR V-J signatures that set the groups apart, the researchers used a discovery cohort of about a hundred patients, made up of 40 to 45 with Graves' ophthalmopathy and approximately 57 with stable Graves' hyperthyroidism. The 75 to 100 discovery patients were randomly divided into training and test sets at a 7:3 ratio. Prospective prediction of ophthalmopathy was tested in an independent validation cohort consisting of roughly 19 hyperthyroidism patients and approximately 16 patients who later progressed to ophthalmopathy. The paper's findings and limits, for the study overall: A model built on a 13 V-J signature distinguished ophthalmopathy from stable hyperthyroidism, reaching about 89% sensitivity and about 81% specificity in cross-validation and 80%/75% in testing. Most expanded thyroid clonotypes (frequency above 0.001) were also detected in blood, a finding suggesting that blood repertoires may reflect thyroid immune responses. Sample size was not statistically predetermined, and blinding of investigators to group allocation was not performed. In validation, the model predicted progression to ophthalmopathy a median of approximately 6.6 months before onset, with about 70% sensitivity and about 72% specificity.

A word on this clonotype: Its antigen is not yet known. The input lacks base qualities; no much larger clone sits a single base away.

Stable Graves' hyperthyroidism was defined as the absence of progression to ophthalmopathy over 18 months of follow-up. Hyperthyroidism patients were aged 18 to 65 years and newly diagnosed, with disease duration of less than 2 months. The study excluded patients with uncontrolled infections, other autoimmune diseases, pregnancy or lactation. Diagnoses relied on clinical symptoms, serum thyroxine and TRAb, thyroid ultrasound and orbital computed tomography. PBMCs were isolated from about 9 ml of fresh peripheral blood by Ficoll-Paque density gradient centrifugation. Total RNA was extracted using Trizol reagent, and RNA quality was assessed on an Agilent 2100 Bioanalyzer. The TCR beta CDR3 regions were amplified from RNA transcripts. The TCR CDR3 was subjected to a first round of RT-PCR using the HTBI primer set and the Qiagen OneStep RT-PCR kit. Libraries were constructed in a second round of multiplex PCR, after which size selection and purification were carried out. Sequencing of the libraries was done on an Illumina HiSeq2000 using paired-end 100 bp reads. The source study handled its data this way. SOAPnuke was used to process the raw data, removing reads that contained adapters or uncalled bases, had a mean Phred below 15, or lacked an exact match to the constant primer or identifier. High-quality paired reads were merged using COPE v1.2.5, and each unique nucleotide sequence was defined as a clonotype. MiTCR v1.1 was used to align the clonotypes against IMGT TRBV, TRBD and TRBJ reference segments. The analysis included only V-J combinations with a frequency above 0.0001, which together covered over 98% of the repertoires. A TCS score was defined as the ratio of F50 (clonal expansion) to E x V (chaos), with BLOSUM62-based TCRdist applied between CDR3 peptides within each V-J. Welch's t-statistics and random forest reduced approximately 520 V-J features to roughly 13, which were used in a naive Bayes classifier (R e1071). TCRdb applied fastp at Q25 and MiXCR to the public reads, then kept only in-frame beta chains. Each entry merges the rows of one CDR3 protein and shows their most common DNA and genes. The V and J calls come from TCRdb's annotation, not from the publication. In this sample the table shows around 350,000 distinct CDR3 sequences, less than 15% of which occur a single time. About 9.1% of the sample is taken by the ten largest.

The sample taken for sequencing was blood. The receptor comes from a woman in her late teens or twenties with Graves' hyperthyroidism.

In nucleotide form, the sequence is TGTGCCAGCAGCCCGATGTTGGATACGCAGTATTTT. This codes for CASSPMLDTQYF. The receptor chain draws on TRBV14 and TRBJ2-3, with an unclear D gene assignment. V sheds 4 bases and J sheds 6 bases, leaving 8 bases between their ends. Spanning cysteine to phenylalanine, the CDR3 consists of 12 amino acids. Left in the record is the CDR3 DNA by itself, 36 bases read in frame from the first base. According to the germline V gene, CDR1 reads SGHDN and CDR2 reads FVKESK. Beyond the CDR3, the reference TRBV14 and TRBJ2-3 genes provide the residues; the full variable domain reads: EAGVTQFPSHSVIEKGQTVTLRCDPISGHDNLYWYRRVMGKEIKFLLHFVKESKQDESGMPNNRFLAERTGGTYSTLKVQPAELEDSGVYFCASSPMLDTQYFGPGTRLTVL.